Below are 31 T cell receptor beta chains sequenced from a single sample in a study of blood T cell dynamics during melanoma immunotherapy. The assay was immunoSEQ multiplex PCR, and TCRdb's table has in-frame clones only and misses some. This sample yields about 28,000 clones, of which over 70% are seen a single time; about 9.4% belongs to the top ten. Time point here: week 3, after first cycle of checkpoint inhibitor. This sample comprised blood, obtained from a patient treated with checkpoint blockade. These receptors were obtained from a human donor with melanoma.

The rearrangement uses TRBV7-9 and TRBJ2-2; D might be TRBD1 (5 bases). Trimming pared 2 bases from V and 3 bases from J, leaving 7 bases between. Germline V gene lookup returns CDR1 SEHNR and CDR2 FQNEAQ (reference sequence). The CDR3 contains 14 residues. In DNA form, the CDR3 reads TGTGCCAGCAGCTTACGCAGGGACACCGGGGAGCTGTTTTTT. Protein: CASSLRRDTGELFF. Full variable domain (outside the CDR3, taken from reference TRBV7-9 and TRBJ2-2): DTGVSQNPRHKITKRGQNVTFRCDPISEHNRLYWYRQTLGQGPEFLTYFQNEAQLEKSRLLSDRFSAERPKGSFSTLEIQRTEQGDSAMYLCASSLRRDTGELFFGEGSRLTVL.

The chain links TRBV6-1 to TRBJ1-5, with 9 bases identical to TRBD1. V was pared by 4 bases and J by 2 bases, with 9 bases of the junction left unmatched. Germline V lookup: CDR1 MNHNS, CDR2 SASEGT. The CDR3 spans 17 residues. The CDR3 sequence is CASSVNRGQMGNQPQHF. The CDR3 DNA sequence: TGTGCCAGCAGTGTCAACAGGGGGCAAATGGGCAATCAGCCCCAGCATTTT.

This clone showed up just a few times. The rearrangement uses TRBV20-1 and TRBJ2-5, with a possible D match to TRBD2 (6 bases). The V gene's germline CDR1 is DFQATT and CDR2 SNEGSKA (reference sequence). V lost 6 bases and J lost 7, with 6 bases in between. There are 9 residues in the CDR3. The DNA for the CDR3 is TGCAGTGCCGGGAGGACCCAGTACTTC. As protein: CSAGRTQYF.

The chain joins TRBV5-4 to TRBJ1-4, with 9 bases lining up with TRBD1. The V gene end was trimmed by 2 bases and the J gene end by 10 bases; junction bases not matched to a gene: 6. The CDR3 runs to 14 residues. Per the germline V gene, CDR1 is SGHNT and CDR2 is YYREEE (reference sequence). The CDR3 loop reads CASSLTGQGGKLFF. CDR3 nucleotides: TGTGCCAGCAGCTTAACGGGACAGGGCGGAAAACTGTTTTTT.

This clone was counted a few times. The V and J genes are TRBV4-2 and TRBJ1-2; D is undetermined. The V end was cut by 0 bases, the J end by 5 bases, with 10 bases between. This CDR3 region has 14 residues. Germline V CDR1 and CDR2: LGHNA, YNFKEQ. Here the CDR3 reads CASSQDRSEYGYTF. The CDR3 DNA follows: TGTGCCAGCAGCCAAGATCGGTCAGAGTATGGCTACACCTTC.

V is TRBV28 and J is TRBJ2-1, with D possibly TRBD1 on 6 matching bases. This CDR3 comprises 15 residues. Germline loops: CDR1 MDHEN, CDR2 SYDVKM. V shed 6 bases and J shed 0 bases, with 12 bases lying between them. This chain's CDR3 is CASSRTESSYNEQFF. Here the CDR3 DNA reads TGTGCCAGCAGCAGGACAGAGAGCTCCTACAATGAGCAGTTCTTC.

The chain combines TRBV5-4 with TRBJ1-2; a possible D gene is TRBD1 (5 bases). CDR1 is SGHNT, CDR2 YYREEE, per germline (reference sequence). V dropped 1 base and J dropped 4 bases, with 11 bases sitting between them. CDR3 length equals 14 residues. The CDR3 sequence is CASSLRRGTYGYTF. The CDR3 nucleotides are TGTGCCAGCAGCTTGAGAAGGGGAACCTATGGCTACACCTTC.

The rearrangement joins TRBV28 to TRBJ2-1; 11 bases align to TRBD2. Germline assignment: CDR1 MDHEN and CDR2 SYDVKM. The V and J ends lost 1 base and 4 bases, in that order; junction bases with no gene match: 3. The CDR3 has 16 amino acids. The CDR3 nucleotides read TGTGCCAGCAGTTTATCTGGGACTAGCGGTTACAATGAGCAGTTCTTC. The encoded protein is CASSLSGTSGYNEQFF.

The V gene is TRBV29-1, the J gene TRBJ2-7; unclear D gene. The length of the CDR3 is 13 residues. Deletions cut 6 bases from V and 4 bases from J, with 16 bases between. The germline V gene has CDR1 SQVTM and CDR2 ANQGSEA. The CDR3 nucleotides read TGCAGCGTGGACCAGGACGTGGGGTACGAGCAGTACTTC. Protein product: CSVDQDVGYEQYF.

The chain employs TRBV5-4 and TRBJ2-1; 12 nucleotides match TRBD1. Germline V gives CDR1 SGHNT, CDR2 YYREEE (reference sequence). The CDR3 length is 15 residues. Losses at the gene ends were 5 bases for V and 7 bases for J; bases not matched to a gene: 7. This CDR3 reads CASRSGQGASNEQFF. For the CDR3, the DNA is TGTGCCAGCAGGTCGGGACAGGGGGCGTCTAATGAGCAGTTCTTC.

This clone was counted a few times. The genes are TRBV19 and TRBJ1-1; D gene unclear. The length of the CDR3 is 14 residues. The V end was cut by 0 bases, the J end by 6 bases, with 11 bases between. Germline values: CDR1 LNHDA, CDR2 SQIVND (reference sequence). This chain's CDR3 is CASSIEMGWAEAFF. The CDR3 DNA is TGTGCCAGTAGTATAGAGATGGGATGGGCTGAAGCTTTCTTT. Variable domain in full (rest from reference TRBV19 and TRBJ1-1): DGGITQSPKYLFRKEGQNVTLSCEQNLNHDAMYWYRQDPGQGLRLIYYSQIVNDFQKGDIAEGYSVSREKKESFPLTVTSAQKNPTAFYLCASSIEMGWAEAFFGQGTRLTVV.

The V call is TRBV5-1, the J call TRBJ2-5; the D gene is possibly TRBD2 (6 bases). CDR3 length: 14 amino acids. Between the trimmed V and J ends, which lost 4 bases and 2 bases, there was a span of 12 bases. Germline assignment: CDR1 SGHRS and CDR2 YFSETQ. The CDR3 spells CASSPGTLQETQYF. In DNA form, the CDR3 reads TGCGCCAGCAGCCCCGGGACTCTTCAAGAGACCCAGTACTTC.

The rearrangement joins TRBV19 to TRBJ2-3; 10 bases match TRBD2. V dropped 5 bases and J dropped 2; count of bases not matched to a gene: 10. Germline CDR1 LNHDA, CDR2 SQIVND (reference sequence). This CDR3 comprises 17 residues. CDR3 sequence (DNA): TGTGCCAGTAGTCTCCTGTGGACTAGCGGCCTCACAGATACGCAGTATTTT. Translation: CASSLLWTSGLTDTQYF.

V usage is TRBV25-1 and J usage is TRBJ1-6, with D hard to call. This CDR3 has 12 amino acids. Per the germline V gene, CDR1 is MGHDK and CDR2 is SYGVNS. Between the trimmed V and J ends, which lost 6 bases and 11 bases, there was a span of 11 bases. The CDR3 bases are TGTGCCAGCAGGGATGGAAGGGCACCCCTCCACTTT. Residues: CASRDGRAPLHF.

This rearrangement joins TRBV4-2 to TRBJ1-1; D is unclear. The V gene lost 4 bases and the J gene lost 3 bases, with 9 bases spanning the gap. This CDR3 has 13 amino acids. Germline CDR1 and CDR2: LGHNA and YNFKEQ. CDR3 nucleotide sequence: TGTGCCAGCAGCCCCCCCAGATACACTGAAGCTTTCTTT. As protein: CASSPPRYTEAFF.

The chain uses TRBV5-4 and TRBJ1-1; D possibly corresponds to TRBD1 (6 bases). There are 16 residues in the CDR3. V lost 1 base and J 2 bases, leaving 15 bases between the germline ends. Germline CDR1 is SGHNT and CDR2 is YYREEE (reference sequence). The CDR3 protein is CASSLSDGGRNTEAFF. CDR3 DNA: TGTGCCAGCAGCTTGTCCGACGGGGGGCGAAACACTGAAGCTTTCTTT.

V usage is TRBV10-3 and J usage is TRBJ2-7; 9 bases are shared with TRBD1. This CDR3 region has 17 residues. Losses at the gene ends were 6 bases for V and 0 bases for J; bases not matched to a gene: 12. Germline CDR1 and CDR2: ENHRY and SYGVKD. Here the CDR3 reads CAISAGGQGGFSYEQYF. The CDR3, as DNA: TGTGCCATCAGCGCCGGGGGACAGGGCGGGTTCTCCTACGAGCAGTACTTC.

This chain uses TRBV10-2 with TRBJ1-2; the D gene is possibly TRBD1 (6 bases). The length of the CDR3 is 14 residues. Germline CDR1 is WSHSY and CDR2 is SAAADI. V was pared by 5 bases and J by 7 bases, with 17 bases between. DNA of the CDR3: TGCGCCAGCAGTTCTACAGGGTGGGAAGCTGGCTACACCTTC. This encodes CASSSTGWEAGYTF.

The chain has TRBV18 and TRBJ2-5; the D is unclear. This CDR3 has 13 residues. Trimming shortened V by 3 bases and J by 4 bases, and 9 bases separated the two germline ends. In germline, CDR1 is KGHSH, CDR2 LQKENI. Here the CDR3 reads CASSPRTRETQYF. In nucleotides, the CDR3 is TGTGCCAGCTCACCCCGGACCAGAGAGACCCAGTACTTC.

The V call is TRBV5-1, the J call TRBJ2-5; tentatively, D is TRBD1 or TRBD2 (5 bases each). The CDR3 sequence is 13 residues long. The germline gives CDR1 SGHRS, CDR2 YFSETQ. The ends were cut back, 7 bases at V and 3 bases at J, with 13 bases in the middle. The CDR3, as DNA: TGCGCCAGCCGGGCCGGGACGGAAGAGACCCAGTACTTC. Its translation: CASRAGTEETQYF.

This clone occurred a few times. V gene TRBV27 combines with J gene TRBJ1-1; D is unclear. Germline assignment: CDR1 MNHEY and CDR2 SMNVEV (reference sequence). This CDR3 spans 14 amino acids. V was cut by 3 bases and J by 1 base, with 9 bases left in between. As DNA, the CDR3 is TGTGCCAGCAGTTTGAAAGGAGGGAACACTGAAGCTTTCTTT. It encodes CASSLKGGNTEAFF.

In DNA, the CDR3 is TGTGCCAGCCGACTAATAGGGGGGGCGGATACGCAGTATTTT. As protein: CASRLIGGADTQYF. The rearrangement joins TRBV28 to TRBJ2-3; maybe TRBD2 (7 bases). The CDR3 consists of 14 residues. Between the trimmed V and J ends, which lost 8 bases and 6 bases, there was a span of 18 bases. Germline values: CDR1 MDHEN, CDR2 SYDVKM.

The chain uses TRBV5-1 and TRBJ1-4; possible D gene TRBD1, 6 bases. This CDR3 has 15 amino acids. V lost 0 bases to trimming and J lost 8 bases, with 14 bases between them. Germline CDR1 and CDR2: SGHRS and YFSETQ. CDR3 loop: CASSLGRTAFEKLFF. In nucleotides, the CDR3 is TGCGCCAGCAGCTTGGGCCGGACAGCTTTCGAAAAACTGTTTTTT.

The chain recombines TRBV5-6 with TRBJ1-4; D possibly corresponds to TRBD1 (5 bases). CDR1 is SGHDT, CDR2 YYEEEE, per germline. Trimming took 4 bases from V and 3 from J, leaving 13 bases between them. The CDR3 has 15 amino acids. The CDR3 protein is CASSRDSGPNEKLFF. For the CDR3, the DNA is TGTGCCAGCAGCAGAGACAGTGGGCCTAATGAAAAACTGTTTTTT.

V usage is TRBV28 and J usage is TRBJ1-2; D is ambiguous. Germline V gives CDR1 MDHEN, CDR2 SYDVKM. V lost 10 bases to trimming and J lost 11 bases, with 14 bases between them. The CDR3 has 10 amino acids. The CDR3 protein is CATLRELYTF. The CDR3 DNA reads as TGTGCCACCTTGCGGGAGTTGTACACCTTC.

The V and J genes are TRBV29-1 and TRBJ1-1; TRBD1 matches 11 bases. The trim removed 7 bases at V and 4 bases at J, leaving 2 bases unmatched. Germline CDR1 SQVTM, CDR2 ANQGSEA. This CDR3 has 12 residues. CDR3 amino acids: CSAGQGATEAFF. In nucleotides, the CDR3 is TGCAGCGCTGGACAGGGGGCCACTGAAGCTTTCTTT.

V and J are TRBV14 and TRBJ2-2, with D possibly matching TRBD1 (6 bases). V was clipped by 5 bases and J by 4 bases, with 17 bases between them. Germline CDR1 reads SGHDN; CDR2 reads FVKESK. This CDR3 has 16 residues. CDR3 loop: CASSRITGSSTGELFF. The CDR3 coding sequence is TGTGCCAGCAGCAGAATCACAGGGTCGAGCACCGGGGAGCTGTTTTTT.

The chain is built from TRBV19 and TRBJ2-1; D might be TRBD2 (5 bases). The CDR3 is 12 residues long. Looked up from germline, CDR1 is LNHDA and CDR2 is SQIVND (reference sequence). Deletions cut 10 bases from V and 7 bases from J, with 14 bases between. The CDR3 sequence: CATYHSGNEQFF. The CDR3 DNA reads TGTGCCACGTACCATTCGGGGAATGAGCAGTTCTTC.

The CDR3 is CASSIGEQPQHF. The CDR3 nucleotides are TGTGCCAGTAGTATCGGAGAACAGCCCCAGCATTTT. The chain links TRBV19 to TRBJ1-5; D not resolved. CDR1 LNHDA and CDR2 SQIVND come from the germline V gene (reference sequence). The CDR3 totals 12 residues. V lost 3 bases and J 7 bases, leaving 7 bases between the germline ends.

The CDR3 DNA follows: TGTGCCAGTTCTGGGACAGGGGACCCCTACAATGAGCAGTTCTTC. It is translated as CASSGTGDPYNEQFF. The J gene is TRBJ2-1, the V gene TRBV9, with TRBD1 identical over 10 bases. The junction had 7 bases not matched to a gene; V was cut back by 8 bases and J by 2 bases. Germline V gene lookup returns CDR1 SGDLS and CDR2 YYNGEE. The CDR3 contains 15 residues.

The V and J genes are TRBV7-9 and TRBJ2-4; 7 bases line up with TRBD1. V shed 1 base and J 6 bases; nucleotides not matched to a gene: 0. The CDR3 consists of 13 residues. Germline CDR1 reads SEHNR; CDR2 reads FQNEAQ (reference sequence). In DNA, the CDR3 is TGTGCCAGCAGCTTAGGACAGGGAAACATTCAGTACTTC. Residues: CASSLGQGNIQYF. The full variable domain, completed using reference TRBV7-9 and TRBJ2-4, is DTGVSQNPRHKITKRGQNVTFRCDPISEHNRLYWYRQTLGQGPEFLTYFQNEAQLEKSRLLSDRFSAERPKGSFSTLEIQRTEQGDSAMYLCASSLGQGNIQYFGAGTRLSVL.